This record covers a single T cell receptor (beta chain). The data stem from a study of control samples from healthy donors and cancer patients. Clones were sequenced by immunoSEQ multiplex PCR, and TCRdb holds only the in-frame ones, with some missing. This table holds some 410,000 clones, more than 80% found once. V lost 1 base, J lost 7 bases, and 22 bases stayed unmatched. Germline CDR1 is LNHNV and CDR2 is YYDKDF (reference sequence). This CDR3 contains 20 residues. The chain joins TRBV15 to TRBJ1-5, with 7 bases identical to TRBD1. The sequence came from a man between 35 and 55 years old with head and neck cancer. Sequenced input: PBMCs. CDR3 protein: CATSRARWDRASGFPQPQHF. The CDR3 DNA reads TGTGCCACCAGCAGAGCTAGATGGGACAGAGCGTCGGGGTTCCCACAGCCCCAGCATTTT.